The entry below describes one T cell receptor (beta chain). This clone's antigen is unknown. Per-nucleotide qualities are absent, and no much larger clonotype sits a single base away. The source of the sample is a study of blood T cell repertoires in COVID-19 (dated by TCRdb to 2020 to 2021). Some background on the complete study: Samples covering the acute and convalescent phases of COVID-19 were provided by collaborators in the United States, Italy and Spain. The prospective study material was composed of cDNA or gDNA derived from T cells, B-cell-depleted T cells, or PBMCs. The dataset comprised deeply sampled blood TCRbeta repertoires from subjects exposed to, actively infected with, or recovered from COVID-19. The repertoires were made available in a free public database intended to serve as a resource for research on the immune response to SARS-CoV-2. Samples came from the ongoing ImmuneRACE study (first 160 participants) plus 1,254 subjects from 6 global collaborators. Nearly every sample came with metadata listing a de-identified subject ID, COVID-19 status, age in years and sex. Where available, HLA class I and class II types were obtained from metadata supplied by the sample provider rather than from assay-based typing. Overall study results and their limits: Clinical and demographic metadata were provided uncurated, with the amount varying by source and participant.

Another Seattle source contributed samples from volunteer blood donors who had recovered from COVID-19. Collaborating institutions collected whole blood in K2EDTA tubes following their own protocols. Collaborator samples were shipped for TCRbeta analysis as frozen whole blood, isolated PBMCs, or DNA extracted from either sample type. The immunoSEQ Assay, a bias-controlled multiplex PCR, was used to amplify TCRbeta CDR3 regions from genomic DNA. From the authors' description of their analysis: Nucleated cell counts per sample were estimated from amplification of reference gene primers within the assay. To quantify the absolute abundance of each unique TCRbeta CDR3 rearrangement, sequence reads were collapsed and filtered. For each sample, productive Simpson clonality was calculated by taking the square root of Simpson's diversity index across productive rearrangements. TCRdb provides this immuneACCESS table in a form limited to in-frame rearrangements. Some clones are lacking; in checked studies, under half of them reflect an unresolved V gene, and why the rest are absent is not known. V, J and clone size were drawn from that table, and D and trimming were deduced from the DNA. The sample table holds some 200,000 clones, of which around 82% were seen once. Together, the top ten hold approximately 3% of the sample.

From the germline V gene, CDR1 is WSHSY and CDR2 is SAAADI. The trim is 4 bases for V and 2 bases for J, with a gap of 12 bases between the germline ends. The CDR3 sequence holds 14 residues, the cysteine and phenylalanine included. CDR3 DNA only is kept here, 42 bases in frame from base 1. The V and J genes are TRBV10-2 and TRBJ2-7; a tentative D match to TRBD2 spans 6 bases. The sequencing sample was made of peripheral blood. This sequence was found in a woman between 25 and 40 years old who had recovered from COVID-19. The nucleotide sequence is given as TGCGCCAGCAGTGTACTAGCTTTCGCCTACGAGCAGTACTTC. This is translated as CASSVLAFAYEQYF.